Listed here is a single TCR beta chain. What this receptor recognizes is not known. No quality values exist for individual bases; no much larger clone is one base distant. The CDR3 spans 14 residues, from the cysteine through the phenylalanine. The CDR3 DNA has 42 bases and is translated from base 1. Sequences LNHDA (CDR1) and SQIVND (CDR2) are obtained from the germline V gene (reference sequence). Trimming takes 5 bases from V and 1 base from J, and the germline ends sit 9 bases apart. The cohort consisted of approximately 670 healthy bone marrow donors. At the time of sampling, every cohort member was nominally healthy, though immune exposures that went unrecorded were likely present. The donor tested CMV seronegative, placing the donor among the roughly 400 seronegative members of the cohort. A peripheral blood sample was provided by each donor, and peripheral blood mononuclear cells were used for TCR beta sequencing. The Qiagen DNeasy Blood Extraction Kit was used to extract genomic DNA from the blood cell samples.

The library was made by the immunoSEQ multiplex PCR assay. A mixture of 60 forward primers for TCR Vbeta segments and 13 reverse primers for TCR Jbeta segments was used in the multiplex PCR. The CDR3 region of rearranged TCR beta genes was amplified from genomic DNA by a multiplex PCR assay. The amplified TCR beta libraries were sequenced on the Illumina HiSeq System as 87-base-pair reads. Turning to the authors' computational methods: A later analysis counted about 80 million unique TCR beta chains across the 700 or so repertoires, and 9 million to 14 million of these chains were shared by at least two donors. Raw reads were error-corrected and collapsed into unique sequences by a nearest-neighbor algorithm in which closely related sequences were merged to remove PCR and sequencing errors. CDR3 sequences were aligned to IMGT reference sequences to assign V, D and J gene segments. Each retained sequence needed at least a six-nucleotide match to both a V gene segment and a J gene segment. Rearrangements were classified as productive when the CDR3 lacked stop codons and remained in frame with V and J, and all other rearrangements were classified as non-productive. Following IMGT convention, CDR3 was defined as the stretch from the second conserved V-encoded cysteine up to the conserved J-encoded phenylalanine. In an earlier analysis of 500 to 650 of the donors, sequences lacking an unambiguous match to a single V gene segment were excluded. An earlier analysis of about 600 of the donors called V segments functional above 56.7% productive rearrangements and segregating when the between-donor standard deviation exceeded 5%. A statistical classification framework was developed to diagnose cytomegalovirus status using the catalog of TCR beta chain sequences. V and J gene assignment, in a later analysis, came from comparing TCR nucleotide sequences with IMGT/GENE-DB human TR gene sequences. The TCRdist pipeline was used in a later analysis to assign CDR3 sequences and most-parsimonious VDJ recombination scenarios. A later analysis defined each TCR beta chain by its CDR3 amino acid sequence plus V-gene family, and excluded reads lacking a unique V-gene family. In a later analysis, 450 to 600 highly shared, low-generation-probability nucleotide sequences were removed to address suspected cross-contamination and a sequencing artifact. In a later analysis, a clonal expansion index was calculated for each public chain from normalized within-repertoire ranks of inferred template counts. A later analysis computed generation probabilities with a VDJ recombination model fitted to out-of-frame rearrangements, and checked the results against IGoR. In a later analysis, hypergeometric tests were used to score TCR-TCR, TCR-HLA and TCR-CMV co-occurrence, with a repertoire-size bias correction applied to TCR pairs. In a later analysis, false discovery rates were estimated by permuting HLA or CMV assignments 20 times. In a later analysis, co-occurring TCRs were grouped with DBSCAN, and TCRdist sequence similarity was added when clustering was performed within HLA-allele-positive subsets. For co-occurrence clustering, repertoires with fewer than 30,000 or more than 120,000 public chains were excluded, along with a handful of repertoires with anomalous nucleotide sharing. The immuneACCESS repertoire file appears here via TCRdb, limited to in-frame rearrangements. These files lack a portion of the clones; in checked studies, under half of the deficit traces to unresolved V genes, and the cause of the others is not known. The DNA was the basis for D and trimming; V, J and clone size are from that table. The sample table holds approximately 130,000 clones, of which 79% were seen once. 1.1% of the sample comes from the top ten.

The data were obtained in a study of cytomegalovirus exposure and HLA in healthy donors (dated by TCRdb to 2016 to 2017). Looking at the study overall: According to an earlier analysis of 550 to 700 of the donors, some 180 million T cells yielded 120 million or so unique TCR beta sequences and approximately 300 Gb of sequence data. All discovery cohort repertoires had been generated on a single sequencing platform. To predict cytomegalovirus infection status, the study combined high-throughput TCR immunosequencing, statistical association of individual TCRs with disease status, and machine learning. To study patterns of TCR occurrence, a later analysis re-analyzed previously published TCR beta repertoires from around 700 donors and added high-resolution HLA genotyping. The genetic ancestry cluster associated with self-reported Caucasian donors included 80% to 90% of the roughly 410 genotyped donors. Along with the approximately 700-subject first cohort, a separate validation cohort of over 90 different subjects was used. Rather than using new phenotypic data, the later analysis identified candidate immune exposures from TCR beta sequences and from how often those sequences occurred across donors. Four to six DR-DQ haplotypes were handled as single units for association and clustering, since linkage in the cohort was strong. The study used immunosequencing to profile the T cell repertoires of approximately 650 subjects and linked those repertoires to cytomegalovirus serostatus. Among roughly 400 genotyped donors of the cohort, an average of about 240,000 unique TCR beta nucleotide sequences was sequenced per donor, of which 15% to 20% were non-productive. Donor age, sex, ethnicity and CMV serostatus were compiled alongside the repertoire data. The number of typed donors differed by locus: 629-630 for A, B, C, DRB1 and DQB1; approximately 520 for DQA1; 606 for DPA1; and roughly 470 for DPB1. HLA typing covered class I and class II loci at four-digit resolution. Approximately 300 gigabases of sequencing data and some 85 million unique TCR sequences were included in an early release covering roughly 600 HLA-typed donors. To decide whether each TCR beta V gene segment behaved as functional or pseudogenic, an earlier analysis of nearly 600 of the donors relied on high-throughput TCR beta sequencing. The study was designed to test whether signatures of past pathogen exposure could be identified by cataloging public T cell receptors. A later genetic analysis used genome-wide SNP genotypes for about 65% of the 666 donors, treating that subset as a discovery cohort. The study at large found these results: A later analysis found that most CMV-associated TCR beta chains appeared HLA-restricted, with HLA associations seemingly driven largely by CMV exposure. According to a later analysis, TCR association rates differed among HLA loci, with DRB1 alleles showing the most associated TCRs and HLA-C alleles showing the fewest. A further reported finding was that TCR beta sequences accurately predicted the HLA-A and HLA-B alleles for most subjects in the first cohort. In a later analysis, HLA-associated TCR beta chains showed more clonal expansion and lower generation probabilities than non-associated chains that were equally common. The authors suggested that the approach could potentially be extended to other disease states and immunological phenotypes. V-gene and J-gene trimming of TCR beta chains was associated with a missense DCLRE1C variant in a later genetic analysis, and the association was replicated in an independent cohort. The presence/absence analyses assumed that sequencing depth was roughly uniform across donors, and that assumption may not be true. The cohort was sequenced for TCR beta chains only, and without alpha or paired-chain data the features that could be detected were limited. A later analysis associated 15,000 to 20,000 TCR beta sequences with specific HLA alleles at a false discovery rate of 0.05. Because HLA typing was missing for some donors at each locus, association tests included only the typed subset. Most TCR sequences were seen in very few donors, while some public TCRs were found in many individuals. Linkage disequilibrium might explain the correlated functional status among segregating V segments, but an unknown experimental factor could not be ruled out. The study listed 164 TCR beta chains as associated with cytomegalovirus. Broadly in line with IMGT annotations, most TCR beta V segments showed up in productive rearrangements about 87% or about 30% of the time in an earlier analysis of several hundred of the donors. In a later analysis, several top co-occurrence clusters were reported to appear linked to parvovirus B19, influenza, CMV and Epstein-Barr virus. Immune exposure information for the cohort was limited to CMV serostatus. Some IMGT-functional V segments, including TRBV6-2 and TRBV6-3, could not be distinguished by the 87-base-pair reads and were therefore excluded. According to a later genetic analysis, donors in an Asian-associated ancestry cluster had fewer N-insertions in productive TCRs than the roughly 700-donor mean. A group of highly shared sequence variants was considered likely to be a technical artifact of the sequencing pipeline. The earlier analysis of 587 of the donors excluded around 17 rarely observed V segments, including chromosome 9 orphons, because counts were too low. In vitro tests confirmed that a few of the cytomegalovirus-associated TCR beta chains recognize cytomegalovirus antigens. The classifier was reported to diagnose cytomegalovirus status with high specificity and sensitivity in both the original and validation cohorts. When HLA alleles, especially DR and DQ, strongly co-occurred, attributing TCR associations to individual alleles was difficult.

The V gene is TRBV19 and the J gene is TRBJ1-3, with TRBD1 tentatively as D gene (5 bases match). This clonotype originated in a male donor in good health and CMV-seronegative. Sequencing input: PBMCs. The bases are TGTGCCAGTAGTCTCACAGGTTCTGGAAACACCATATATTTT. This gives the protein CASSLTGSGNTIYF. Extended through the reference TRBV19 and TRBJ1-3 proteins, this CDR3 yields the full variable domain: DGGITQSPKYLFRKEGQNVTLSCEQNLNHDAMYWYRQDPGQGLRLIYYSQIVNDFQKGDIAEGYSVSREKKESFPLTVTSAQKNPTAFYLCASSLTGSGNTIYFGEGSWLTVV.